Listed here are 5 T cell receptor beta chains from one sample, sequenced in a study of vaccination and CD4 T cells after COVID-19. This sample's treatment: approximately nine-day PBMC culture with coronavirus spike peptide pools or control peptides (ViraFEST assay). Researchers collected the unexposed donor's CD4+ T cells before the COVID-19 pandemic (2011-2018). For these TCRs, the target antigens are not known. The Oncomine TCR Beta short-read assay was what sequenced the DNA obtained from cultured CD4+ T cells. MiXCR was run by TCRdb on the PCR reads, yielding one entry per CDR3 protein. The repertoire consists of about 5,600 distinct CDR3 sequences, with around 47% occurring once and the leading ten covering approximately 37%. What was sequenced was CD4+ T cells from blood, cultured in vitro. These receptor sequences come from a human donor in good health.

A few counts support this clonotype. This chain links TRBV6-1 with TRBJ1-1, with D perhaps TRBD1 (6 bases). With 5 bases removed from V and 1 base from J, the gap between germline ends came to 14 bases. The CDR3 sequence is 15 residues long. CDR1 is MNHNS, CDR2 SASEGT, per germline. The chain's CDR3 is CASSRRQAGNTEAFF. In DNA form, the CDR3 reads TGTGCCAGCAGTCGAAGACAGGCAGGGAACACTGAAGCTTTCTTT.

This clonotype was recorded once. This sequence joins TRBV12-3 or TRBV12-4 and TRBJ1-5; 8 bases are a match to TRBD1. V lost 5 bases to trimming and J lost 1 base; unmatched junction nucleotides: 7. CDR3 length: 16 residues. CDR3 nucleotide sequence: TGTGCCAGCAGTCGACCAGGACAGGGAAGCAATCAGCCCCAGCATTTT. Protein: CASSRPGQGSNQPQHF.

The chain joins TRBV7-8 to TRBJ2-1; 9 bases are shared with TRBD2. The CDR3 has 13 residues. V was pared by 7 bases and J by 4 bases, with 2 bases of the junction left unmatched. Germline values: CDR1 SGHVS, CDR2 FQNEAQ. CDR3 loop: CASISGGYNEQFF. CDR3 in DNA: TGTGCCAGCATTAGCGGGGGTTACAATGAGCAGTTCTTC.

The V gene is TRBV5-6, the J gene TRBJ1-1, with 7 nucleotides matching TRBD1. Germline V lookup: CDR1 SGHDT, CDR2 YYEEEE. This CDR3 is built from 13 residues. Losses at the gene ends were 4 bases for V and 7 bases for J; bases not matched to a gene: 7. CDR3 sequence reads: CASSTTGPHEAFF. DNA for the CDR3: TGTGCCAGCAGCACGACAGGGCCGCATGAAGCTTTCTTT.

This chain connects TRBV20-1 to TRBJ1-3; a possible D gene is TRBD1 (5 bases). The CDR3 consists of 15 residues. Germline loops: CDR1 DFQATT, CDR2 SNEGSKA (reference sequence). The V end lost 3 bases, the J end lost 0 bases, and 12 bases lay between the germline ends. The CDR3 is CSASETANSGNTIYF. CDR3 in DNA: TGCAGTGCTAGTGAGACAGCTAACTCTGGAAACACCATATATTTT.